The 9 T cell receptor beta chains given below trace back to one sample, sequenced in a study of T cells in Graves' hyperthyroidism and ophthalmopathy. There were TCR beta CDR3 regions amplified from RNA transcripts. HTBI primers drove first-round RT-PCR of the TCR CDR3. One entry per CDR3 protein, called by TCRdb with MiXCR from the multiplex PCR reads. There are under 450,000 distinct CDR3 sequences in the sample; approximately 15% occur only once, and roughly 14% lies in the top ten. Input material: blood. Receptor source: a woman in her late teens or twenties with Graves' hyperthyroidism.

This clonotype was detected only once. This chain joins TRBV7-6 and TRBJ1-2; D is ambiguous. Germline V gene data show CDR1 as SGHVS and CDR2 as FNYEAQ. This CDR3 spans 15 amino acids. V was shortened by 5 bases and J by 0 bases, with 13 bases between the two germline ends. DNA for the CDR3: TGTGCCAGCAGCCTACTCAGTGACCCTAACTATGGCTACACCTTC. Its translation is CASSLLSDPNYGYTF.

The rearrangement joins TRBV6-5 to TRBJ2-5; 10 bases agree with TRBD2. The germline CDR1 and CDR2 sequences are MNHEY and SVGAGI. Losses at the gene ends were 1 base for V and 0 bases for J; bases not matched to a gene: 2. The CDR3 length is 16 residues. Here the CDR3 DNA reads TGTGCCAGCAGTTACTTAACTAGCGGGGACCAAGAGACCCAGTACTTC. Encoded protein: CASSYLTSGDQETQYF.

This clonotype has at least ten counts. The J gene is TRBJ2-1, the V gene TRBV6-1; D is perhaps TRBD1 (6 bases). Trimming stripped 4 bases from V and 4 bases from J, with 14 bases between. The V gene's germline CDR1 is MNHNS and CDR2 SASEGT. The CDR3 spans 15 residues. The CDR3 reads CASSADRTPYNEQFF. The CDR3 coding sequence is TGTGCCAGCAGTGCCGACAGGACCCCTTACAATGAGCAGTTCTTC.

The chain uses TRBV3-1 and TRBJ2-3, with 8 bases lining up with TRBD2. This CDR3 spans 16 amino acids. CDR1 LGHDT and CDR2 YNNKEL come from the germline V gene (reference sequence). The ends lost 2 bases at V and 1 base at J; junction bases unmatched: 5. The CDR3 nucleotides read TGTGCCAGCAGCCAAAAAGCGGGAGCTGGCACAGATACGCAGTATTTT. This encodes CASSQKAGAGTDTQYF.

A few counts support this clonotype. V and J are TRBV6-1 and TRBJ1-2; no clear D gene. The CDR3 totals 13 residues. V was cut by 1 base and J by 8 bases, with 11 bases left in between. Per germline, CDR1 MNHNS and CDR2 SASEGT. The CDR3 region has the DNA TGTGCCAGCAGTGAAGAGTGGTTGGGGGGCTACACCTTC. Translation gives CASSEEWLGGYTF.

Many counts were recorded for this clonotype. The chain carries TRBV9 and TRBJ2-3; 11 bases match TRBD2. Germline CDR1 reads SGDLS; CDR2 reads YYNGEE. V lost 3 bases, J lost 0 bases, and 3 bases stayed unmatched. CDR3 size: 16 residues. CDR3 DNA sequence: TGTGCCAGCAGCGGCGGGACTAGCGGAAGCACAGATACGCAGTATTTT. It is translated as CASSGGTSGSTDTQYF. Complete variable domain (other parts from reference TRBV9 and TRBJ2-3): DSGVTQTPKHLITATGQRVTLRCSPRSGDLSVYWYQQSLDQGLQFLIQYYNGEERAKGNILERFSAQQFPDLHSELNLSSLELGDSALYFCASSGGTSGSTDTQYFGPGTRLTVL.

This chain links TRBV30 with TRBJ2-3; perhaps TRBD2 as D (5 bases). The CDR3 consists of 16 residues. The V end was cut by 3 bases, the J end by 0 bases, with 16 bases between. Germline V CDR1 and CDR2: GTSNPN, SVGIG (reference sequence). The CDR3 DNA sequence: TGTGCCTGGAGGGACTTTTACGGACTGAGCACAGATACGCAGTATTTT. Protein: CAWRDFYGLSTDTQYF.

In DNA form, the CDR3 reads TGTGCCAGCATGCTTCGGACTAGCGGGGCTAGCACAGATACGCAGTATTTT. Translating it yields CASMLRTSGASTDTQYF. The chain is built from TRBV6-1 and TRBJ2-3, with 12 bases lining up with TRBD2. This CDR3 has 17 residues. Germline V gives CDR1 MNHNS, CDR2 SASEGT. With V trimmed by 7 bases and J by 0 bases, 8 bases remained unmatched.

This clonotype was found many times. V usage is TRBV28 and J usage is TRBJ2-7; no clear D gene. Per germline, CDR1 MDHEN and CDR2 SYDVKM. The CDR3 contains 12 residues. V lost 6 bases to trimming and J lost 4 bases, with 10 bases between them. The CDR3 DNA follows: TGTGCCAGCAGCTTAGTGTTGTACGAGCAGTACTTC. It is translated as CASSLVLYEQYF.